The source of this T cell receptor (beta chain) is a study of regulatory T cells in long-lasting Graves disease. The germline CDR1 and CDR2 sequences are SGHVS and FQNEAQ. The CDR3 loop spans 15 amino acids. V shed 10 bases and J shed 4 bases, with 19 bases lying between them. Time point specified: newly diagnosed GD, antithyroid drugs for less than 3 months. Generation of the TCR library employed RNA extracted from PBMCs. This clonotype was seen a handful of times. The authors built TCR beta libraries using iRepertoire HTBI primers and Arm-PCR of CDR3 regions. TCRdb analysed the multiplex PCR reads with MiXCR anew, one entry per CDR3 protein. The sample has approximately 300,000 distinct CDR3 sequences, 15% to 20% seen once.

The TCR originated in a female donor with Graves disease. The source was peripheral blood mononuclear cells (PBMCs), collected at new diagnosis, from a patient treated with antithyroid drugs. This sequence joins TRBV7-8 and TRBJ2-2; the D gene could be TRBD1 or TRBD2 (5 bases each). The CDR3 spells CATLSGRSITGELFF. As DNA, the CDR3 is TGTGCCACCCTCTCGGGACGGAGTATCACCGGGGAGCTGTTTTTT.